Given below is one TCR beta chain in context. Its antigen remains undetermined. No per-base quality is available; no much larger clone lies one base away. Vitiligo was considered stable when no change in lesions had been observed over the previous 6 months. To qualify as stable, patients additionally needed to show no confetti depigmentation, which is a clinical sign of active vitiligo. Anyone who had been treated within the previous three months was excluded from the study. PBMCs were isolated from heparinized blood by Ficoll density gradient centrifugation and were subsequently flash-frozen. TCR beta chains were amplified from genomic DNA with the immunoSEQ hsTCRB kit. Sequencing of TCR beta libraries was performed on an Illumina MiSeq instrument by the immunoSEQ service. On the study's bioinformatics: Analysis of the repertoire data was performed with the immunoSEQ Analyzer. In TCRdb, the immuneACCESS table is reduced to in-frame sequences with V and J assigned. These tables do not hold every clone; where another copy was compared, an unresolved V gene accounts for under half, and the others remain unexplained. V, J and clone size are taken as reported in that table, and D and trimming were inferred from the DNA itself. A total of about 45,000 clones appear in this sample, around 90% of them only once. The biggest ten clones account for 4.5% of the sample.

CDR1 and CDR2 (SNHLY, FYNNEI) derive from the germline V gene. V is pruned by 5 bases and J by 0 bases, leaving 6 bases of the junction without a gene match. The CDR3 sequence holds 15 residues, the cysteine and phenylalanine included. The kept DNA is CDR3 alone, 45 bases in frame from the first base. These data are taken from a study of resident and recirculating memory T cells in vitiligo (dated by TCRdb to the late 2010s). The study in broad terms: For TCR beta sequencing, epidermis was obtained by shave biopsy from two lesional and two nonlesional sites, and PBMCs were also collected, from each of a few stable vitiligo patients. Samples were homogenized without cell sorting just before genomic DNA extraction with the Qiagen DNeasy Blood & Tissue Kit. The human TCR beta sequencing was designed to test whether specific clones found in lesional vitiligo skin differed from the clones found in nonlesional skin and in blood.

Beyond this particular receptor, the publication reports: Working out how much the T cell clones identified in the vitiligo lesions and the human Trm versus Tcm pools each contribute will require future mechanistic studies. No unique dominant TCR clone was detected, and variation in clonality was observed among vitiligo lesions. TCR sequences were not found to be conserved across biopsy sites or patients, suggesting that different lesions are infiltrated by different T cell clones, a pattern described as private specificity. Even within a single patient, overlap and correlation analysis found no significant repertoire overlap between any biopsies apart from each lesion compared with itself.

This receptor was identified in a male donor with vitiligo. Sequencing was done on a sample of blood. In this chain, TRBV2 is recombined with TRBJ1-2; 7 central nucleotides agree with TRBD1. The CDR3 amino acid sequence is: CASSRDSLSNYGYTF. The base sequence is TGTGCCAGCAGTCGGGACAGTCTTTCTAACTATGGCTACACCTTC.